These 9 T cell receptor beta chains originate from one sample sequenced in a study of regulatory T cells in long-lasting Graves disease. Construction of the TCR beta libraries employed iRepertoire HTBI primers in conjunction with Arm-PCR of CDR3 regions. Each CDR3 protein is one row after TCRdb ran MiXCR on the multiplex PCR reads. There are 500,000 to 700,000 distinct CDR3 sequences in the sample; roughly 16% occur only once, and 15% to 20% lies in the top ten. Time point described: newly diagnosed GD, antithyroid drugs for less than 3 months. RNA isolated from PBMCs was used to make the TCR library. This same sample was also taken into another study, of T cells in Graves' hyperthyroidism and ophthalmopathy.

The source material was peripheral blood mononuclear cells (PBMCs), sampled at new diagnosis, from a patient treated with antithyroid drugs. Receptors were obtained from a woman in her twenties or thirties with Graves disease.

This clonotype was seen repeatedly, ten times or more. J is TRBJ2-1 and V is TRBV28, with TRBD2 as a possible D gene (6 bases). V lost 5 bases and J lost 10, with 21 bases in between. The length of the CDR3 is 15 residues. Germline-derived CDR1 and CDR2 are MDHEN and SYDVKM. The CDR3 sequence is CASSPSWGGIREQFF. CDR3 in DNA: TGTGCCAGCAGTCCCTCTTGGGGCGGGATCAGAGAGCAGTTCTTC. The full variable domain, with the rest looked up from reference TRBV28 and TRBJ2-1, is DVKVTQSSRYLVKRTGEKVFLECVQDMDHENMFWYRQDPGLGLRLIYFSYDVKMKEKGDIPEGYSVSREKKERFSLILESASTNQTSMYLCASSPSWGGIREQFFGPGTRLTVL.

The CDR3 here is CASSGTPNTGELFF. The CDR3 coding sequence is TGTGCCAGCAGCGGGACACCTAACACCGGGGAGCTGTTTTTT. The chain uses TRBV7-4 and TRBJ2-2, with D possibly TRBD1 on 6 matching bases. This CDR3 is 14 amino acids long. V lost 5 bases and J lost 2, with 9 bases in between. Per the germline V gene, CDR1 is SGHVT and CDR2 is SQSDAQ.

This clonotype has at least ten counts. V usage is TRBV6-2 or TRBV6-3 and J usage is TRBJ2-3, with TRBD2 matching 11 bases. Germline V gene lookup returns CDR1 MNHEY and CDR2 SVGEGT. The CDR3 sequence is 15 residues long. Trimming cost V 7 bases and J 2 bases; bases outside gene matches: 5. The CDR3 protein is CASTMTSGTTDTQYF. The CDR3 bases are TGTGCCAGCACTATGACTAGCGGGACCACAGATACGCAGTATTTT.

Regarding this clonotype: The junction departs from germline at one end; a sequencing error may be responsible. This chain connects TRBV7-9 to TRBJ2-5; D is ambiguous. The V gene's germline CDR1 is SEHNR and CDR2 FQNEAQ (reference sequence). The CDR3 consists of 13 residues. CDR3 sequence: CASILVGLETQYF. The CDR3 DNA reads TGTGCCAGCATCTTAGTAGGGCTCGAGACCCAGTACTTC.

This clonotype was counted ten times or more. The chain recombines TRBV28 with TRBJ1-4; TRBD1 is a possible D gene (5 bases). Trimming stripped 2 bases from V and 8 bases from J, with 12 bases between. Germline CDR1 and CDR2: MDHEN and SYDVKM. CDR3 length: 14 amino acids. CDR3 DNA: TGTGCCAGCAGTTTAACCAGGGAGGGAGAAAAACTGTTTTTT. Translating gives CASSLTREGEKLFF. Based on the CDR3 plus reference TRBV28 and TRBJ1-4, the full variable domain is DVKVTQSSRYLVKRTGEKVFLECVQDMDHENMFWYRQDPGLGLRLIYFSYDVKMKEKGDIPEGYSVSREKKERFSLILESASTNQTSMYLCASSLTREGEKLFFGSGTQLSVL.

The genes are TRBV9 and TRBJ2-7; D is uncertain. V lost 3 bases and J 9 bases, leaving 13 bases between the germline ends. Germline CDR1 is SGDLS and CDR2 is YYNGEE. CDR3 length: 12 amino acids. In DNA form, the CDR3 reads TGTGCCAGCAGCGGGCTCGAATATGTGCAGTACTTC. Encoded protein: CASSGLEYVQYF.

This clonotype was observed many times. The gene calls are TRBV12-3 or TRBV12-4 and TRBJ1-4, with TRBD1 as a possible D gene (6 bases). The ends were cut back, 5 bases at V and 7 bases at J, with 17 bases in the middle. The CDR3 consists of 15 residues. The DNA of the CDR3 is TGTGCCAGCAGTCCCCTGGGGGGGGCAGGTGAAAAACTGTTTTTT. Amino acid sequence: CASSPLGGAGEKLFF.

Only a few counts were recorded for this clonotype. The CDR3 DNA follows: TGTGCCAGCAGCCAAGATCTGGTGGGGGGCGGCGAGCAGTACTTC. This gives the protein CASSQDLVGGGEQYF. The rearrangement joins TRBV3-1 to TRBJ2-7, with D perhaps given as TRBD1 or TRBD2 (6 bases each). CDR1 LGHDT and CDR2 YNNKEL come from the germline V gene (reference sequence). V was clipped by 0 bases and J by 6 bases, with 15 bases between them. The CDR3 extends over 15 amino acids.

This clonotype was picked up a small number of times. The rearrangement joins TRBV20-1 to TRBJ2-1, with TRBD1 matching 7 bases. The germline V gene encodes CDR1 DFQATT and CDR2 SNEGSKA (reference sequence). J lost 8 bases, V lost 4 bases, and 11 bases had no gene match. CDR3 size: 14 residues. The chain's CDR3 is CSATRQGRRDEQFF. Here the CDR3 DNA reads TGCAGTGCTACCAGACAGGGCCGTCGGGATGAGCAGTTCTTC.